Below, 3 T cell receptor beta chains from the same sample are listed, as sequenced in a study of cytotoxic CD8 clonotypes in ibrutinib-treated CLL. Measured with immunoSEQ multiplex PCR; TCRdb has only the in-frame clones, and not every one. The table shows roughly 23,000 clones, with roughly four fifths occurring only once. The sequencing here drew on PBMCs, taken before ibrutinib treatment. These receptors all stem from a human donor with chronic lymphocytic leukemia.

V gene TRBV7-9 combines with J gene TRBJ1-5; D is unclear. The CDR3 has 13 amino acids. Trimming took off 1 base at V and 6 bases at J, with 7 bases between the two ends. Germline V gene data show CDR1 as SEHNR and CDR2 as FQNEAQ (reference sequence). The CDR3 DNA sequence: TGTGCCAGCAGCTTAGTCTCTCCTCAGCCCCAGCATTTT. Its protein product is CASSLVSPQPQHF.

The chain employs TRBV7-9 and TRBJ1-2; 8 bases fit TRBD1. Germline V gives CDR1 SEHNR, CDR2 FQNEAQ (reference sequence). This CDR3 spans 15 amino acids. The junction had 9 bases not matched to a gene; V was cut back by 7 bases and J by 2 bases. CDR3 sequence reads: CASTLGQAMNYGYTF. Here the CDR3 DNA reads TGTGCCAGCACCCTGGGACAGGCTATGAACTATGGCTACACCTTC.

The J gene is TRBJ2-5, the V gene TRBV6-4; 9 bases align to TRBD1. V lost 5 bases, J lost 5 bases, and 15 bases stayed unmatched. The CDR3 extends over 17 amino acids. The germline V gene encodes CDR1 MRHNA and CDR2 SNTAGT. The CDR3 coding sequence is TGTGCCAGCAGTTTCAACCCCCGGGACAGGGAGGATGAGACCCAGTACTTC. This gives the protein CASSFNPRDREDETQYF.